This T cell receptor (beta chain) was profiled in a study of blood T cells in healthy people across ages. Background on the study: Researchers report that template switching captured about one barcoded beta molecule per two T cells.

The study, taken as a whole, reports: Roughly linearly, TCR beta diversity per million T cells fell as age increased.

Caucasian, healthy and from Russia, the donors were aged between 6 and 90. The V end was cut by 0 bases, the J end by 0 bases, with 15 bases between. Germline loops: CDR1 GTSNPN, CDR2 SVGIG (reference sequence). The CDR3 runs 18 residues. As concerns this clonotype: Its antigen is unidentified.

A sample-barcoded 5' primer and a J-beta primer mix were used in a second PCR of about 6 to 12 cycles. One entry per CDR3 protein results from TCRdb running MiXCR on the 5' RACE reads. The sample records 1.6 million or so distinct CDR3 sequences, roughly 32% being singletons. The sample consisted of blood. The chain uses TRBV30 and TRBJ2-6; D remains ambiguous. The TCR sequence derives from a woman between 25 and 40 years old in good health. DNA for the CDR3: TGTGCCTGGAGTGTGGAAAGGCCGAAGATCTCTGGGGCCAACGTCCTGACTTTC. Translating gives CAWSVERPKISGANVLTF.